The rows below give T cell receptor beta chains drawn from one sample of a study of blood T cell repertoires in COVID-19. Here immunoSEQ multiplex PCR was the method, and the copy in TCRdb shows in-frame clones only, minus some. This table has 350,000 or so clones, approximately 89% appearing once. Material: peripheral blood. All receptors derive from a young woman with COVID-19, enrolled during active disease. CDR3s include the opening cysteine and the closing phenylalanine or tryptophan. D genes are given only for firm matches. The size entry is marked missing in some rows and otherwise reads once, few, many or a size class.

cdr3_length: 15; j_call: TRBJ2-7; v_call: TRBV4-3; clone_size: .; d_call: TRBD2; cdr3_aa: CASSQSVGTRGEQYF; cdr3_nt: TGCGCCAGCAGCCAATCCGTGGGGACTAGGGGCGAGCAGTACTTC
cdr3_length: 16; j_call: TRBJ2-1; v_call: TRBV20-1; clone_size: .; d_call: TRBD2; cdr3_aa: CSASPSGSISYNEQFF; cdr3_nt: TGCAGTGCTAGTCCTAGCGGGAGTATCTCCTACAATGAGCAGTTCTTC
cdr3_length: 13; j_call: TRBJ1-4; v_call: TRBV10-3; clone_size: .; d_call: .; cdr3_aa: CAIKREVGEKLFF; cdr3_nt: TGTGCCATCAAGCGGGAGGTTGGTGAAAAACTGTTTTTT
cdr3_length: 14; j_call: TRBJ1-5; v_call: TRBV7-2; clone_size: .; d_call: .; cdr3_aa: CASSSTTGNQPQHF; cdr3_nt: TGTGCCAGCAGCTCAACGACAGGCAATCAGCCCCAGCATTTT
cdr3_length: 12; j_call: TRBJ1-2; v_call: TRBV12-5; clone_size: .; d_call: .; cdr3_aa: CASGQSNYGYTF; cdr3_nt: TGTGCTAGTGGACAGAGCAACTATGGCTACACCTTC
cdr3_length: 13; j_call: TRBJ2-1; v_call: TRBV3-1/TRBV3-2; clone_size: .; d_call: .; cdr3_aa: CASSTYPYNEQFF; cdr3_nt: TGTGCCAGCAGCACCTATCCTTACAATGAGCAGTTCTTC
cdr3_length: 14; j_call: TRBJ2-7; v_call: TRBV19; clone_size: once; d_call: .; cdr3_aa: CASSRQDRGYEQYF; cdr3_nt: TGTGCCAGTAGTAGACAGGACCGCGGCTACGAGCAGTACTTC
cdr3_length: 14; j_call: TRBJ2-7; v_call: TRBV27; clone_size: .; d_call: TRBD2; cdr3_aa: CATARLAGGDEQYF; cdr3_nt: TGTGCCACCGCCCGGCTAGCGGGAGGGGACGAGCAGTACTTC
cdr3_length: 15; j_call: TRBJ1-1; v_call: TRBV15; clone_size: .; d_call: TRBD1; cdr3_aa: CATSSHGTANTEAFF; cdr3_nt: TGTGCCACCAGCAGCCACGGGACAGCGAACACTGAAGCTTTCTTT
cdr3_length: 15; j_call: TRBJ2-5; v_call: TRBV4-3; clone_size: .; d_call: .; cdr3_aa: CASSQVVGGGETQYF; cdr3_nt: TGCGCCAGCAGCCAAGTGGTCGGGGGAGGAGAGACCCAGTACTTC
cdr3_length: 19; j_call: TRBJ1-6; v_call: TRBV3-1/TRBV3-2; clone_size: .; d_call: TRBD1; cdr3_aa: CASSHAGTGDSSYNSPLHF; cdr3_nt: TGTGCCAGCAGCCACGCCGGGACAGGGGATAGCTCCTATAATTCACCCCTCCACTTT
cdr3_length: 14; j_call: TRBJ2-7; v_call: TRBV5-1; clone_size: .; d_call: TRBD2; cdr3_aa: CASSYSGVKSEQYF; cdr3_nt: TGCGCCAGCAGCTATAGCGGGGTCAAATCCGAGCAGTACTTC
cdr3_length: 11; j_call: TRBJ1-1; v_call: TRBV2; clone_size: .; d_call: .; cdr3_aa: CASSVEARAFF; cdr3_nt: TGTGCCAGCAGTGTTGAGGCTAGAGCTTTCTTT
cdr3_length: 14; j_call: TRBJ2-2; v_call: TRBV5-1; clone_size: .; d_call: TRBD2; cdr3_aa: CASSRIAGTGELFF; cdr3_nt: TGCGCCAGCAGCCGAATAGCGGGGACCGGGGAGCTGTTTTTT
cdr3_length: 15; j_call: TRBJ2-1; v_call: TRBV5-1; clone_size: .; d_call: TRBD2; cdr3_aa: CASSLPGLGGNEQFF; cdr3_nt: TGCGCCAGCAGCTTACCGGGACTAGGAGGCAATGAGCAGTTCTTC
cdr3_length: 13; j_call: TRBJ1-2; v_call: TRBV12-3/TRBV12-4; clone_size: .; d_call: TRBD1; cdr3_aa: CASRGTGWYGYTF; cdr3_nt: TGTGCCAGCAGAGGGACAGGGTGGTATGGCTACACCTTC
cdr3_length: 15; j_call: TRBJ2-2; v_call: TRBV2; clone_size: .; d_call: TRBD1; cdr3_aa: CASSPAQGQGGELFF; cdr3_nt: TGTGCCAGCAGCCCCGCACAGGGGCAAGGCGGGGAGCTGTTTTTT
cdr3_length: 15; j_call: TRBJ2-1; v_call: TRBV9; clone_size: .; d_call: .; cdr3_aa: CASTLDRDLYNEQFF; cdr3_nt: TGTGCCAGCACCTTAGATCGGGACTTATACAATGAGCAGTTCTTC
cdr3_length: 17; j_call: TRBJ2-3; v_call: TRBV6-1; clone_size: .; d_call: .; cdr3_aa: CASSEIRLAGGADTQYF; cdr3_nt: TGTGCCAGCAGTGAAATCCGACTAGCCGGGGGCGCAGATACGCAGTATTTT
cdr3_length: 15; j_call: TRBJ2-3; v_call: TRBV20-1; clone_size: .; d_call: .; cdr3_aa: CSASEDRQGPDTQYF; cdr3_nt: TGCAGTGCTAGTGAAGACAGGCAGGGACCAGATACGCAGTATTTT
cdr3_length: 15; j_call: TRBJ2-1; v_call: TRBV7-9; clone_size: .; d_call: TRBD1; cdr3_aa: CASSFTWDSYNEQFF; cdr3_nt: TGTGCCAGCAGCTTTACTTGGGACAGCTACAATGAGCAGTTCTTC
cdr3_length: 15; j_call: TRBJ2-3; v_call: TRBV2; clone_size: .; d_call: TRBD1; cdr3_aa: CASSEGDRSTDTQYF; cdr3_nt: TGTGCCAGCAGTGAGGGGGACAGAAGCACAGATACGCAGTATTTT
cdr3_length: 14; j_call: TRBJ2-7; v_call: TRBV7-2; clone_size: .; d_call: TRBD2; cdr3_aa: CASSLLAGVGEQYF; cdr3_nt: TGTGCCAGCAGCTTGCTAGCGGGAGTGGGAGAGCAGTACTTC
cdr3_length: 16; j_call: TRBJ2-3; v_call: TRBV7-9; clone_size: few; d_call: TRBD2; cdr3_aa: CASGEGTSGVTDTQYF; cdr3_nt: TGTGCCAGCGGGGAAGGGACTAGCGGGGTCACAGATACGCAGTATTTT
cdr3_length: 13; j_call: TRBJ1-3; v_call: TRBV30; clone_size: .; d_call: .; cdr3_aa: CAWHGTSGNTIYF; cdr3_nt: TGTGCCTGGCACGGGACATCTGGAAACACCATATATTTT
cdr3_length: 17; j_call: TRBJ1-2; v_call: TRBV3-1/TRBV3-2; clone_size: .; d_call: .; cdr3_aa: CASSPTLGRGADYGYTF; cdr3_nt: TGTGCCAGCAGCCCTACCCTCGGGCGGGGGGCCGACTATGGCTACACCTTC
cdr3_length: 16; j_call: TRBJ2-3; v_call: TRBV7-3; clone_size: .; d_call: TRBD2; cdr3_aa: CASSFESGDSTDTQYF; cdr3_nt: TGTGCCAGCAGCTTTGAAAGCGGGGACAGCACAGATACGCAGTATTTT
cdr3_length: 15; j_call: TRBJ1-1; v_call: TRBV7-2; clone_size: .; d_call: TRBD1; cdr3_aa: CASSSGQGAGTEAFF; cdr3_nt: TGTGCCAGCAGCTCGGGACAGGGGGCGGGCACTGAAGCTTTCTTT
cdr3_length: 15; j_call: TRBJ1-1; v_call: TRBV5-1; clone_size: .; d_call: .; cdr3_aa: CASSLGAGINTEAFF; cdr3_nt: TGCGCCAGCAGCTTGGGGGCCGGGATCAACACTGAAGCTTTCTTT
cdr3_length: 15; j_call: TRBJ1-2; v_call: TRBV24-1; clone_size: .; d_call: TRBD1; cdr3_aa: CATGEPGQGVYGYTF; cdr3_nt: TGTGCCACCGGGGAACCGGGACAGGGAGTATATGGCTACACCTTC
cdr3_length: 15; j_call: TRBJ2-1; v_call: TRBV5-4; clone_size: .; d_call: .; cdr3_aa: CASSLLPSPYNEQFF; cdr3_nt: TGTGCCAGCAGCTTGTTACCGAGTCCCTACAATGAGCAGTTCTTC
cdr3_length: 14; j_call: TRBJ1-3; v_call: TRBV7-9; clone_size: .; d_call: .; cdr3_aa: CASSWQGSGNTIYF; cdr3_nt: TGTGCCAGCAGCTGGCAGGGCTCTGGAAACACCATATATTTT
cdr3_length: 17; j_call: TRBJ2-2; v_call: TRBV7-9; clone_size: once; d_call: .; cdr3_aa: CASSPGYGGAASGELFF; cdr3_nt: TGTGCCAGCAGCCCGGGGTATGGCGGTGCAGCGTCCGGGGAGCTGTTTTTT
cdr3_length: 15; j_call: TRBJ1-1; v_call: TRBV6-2/TRBV6-3; clone_size: once; d_call: .; cdr3_aa: CASSPGDAAGEEAFF; cdr3_nt: TGTGCCAGCAGCCCCGGGGATGCGGCAGGGGAAGAAGCTTTCTTT
cdr3_length: 13; j_call: TRBJ2-7; v_call: TRBV7-2; clone_size: .; d_call: TRBD2; cdr3_aa: CASSTGLGELQYF; cdr3_nt: TGTGCCAGCAGTACGGGACTAGGGGAGTTGCAGTACTTC
cdr3_length: 13; j_call: TRBJ2-7; v_call: TRBV29-1; clone_size: .; d_call: TRBD1; cdr3_aa: CSVGSDRAHEQYF; cdr3_nt: TGCAGCGTGGGATCTGACAGGGCCCACGAGCAGTACTTC
cdr3_length: 17; j_call: TRBJ2-1; v_call: TRBV29-1; clone_size: .; d_call: .; cdr3_aa: CSVEPVAARFSYNEQFF; cdr3_nt: TGCAGCGTTGAACCGGTAGCGGCCAGATTCTCCTACAATGAGCAGTTCTTC
cdr3_length: 15; j_call: TRBJ2-7; v_call: TRBV6-1; clone_size: .; d_call: .; cdr3_aa: CASSEALRFLYEQYF; cdr3_nt: TGTGCCAGCAGTGAAGCGCTTCGGTTCCTCTACGAGCAGTACTTC
cdr3_length: 13; j_call: TRBJ1-5; v_call: TRBV6-6; clone_size: .; d_call: .; cdr3_aa: CASSQLGGQPQHF; cdr3_nt: TGTGCCAGCAGTCAGCTGGGGGGTCAGCCCCAGCATTTT
cdr3_length: 15; j_call: TRBJ2-5; v_call: TRBV3-1/TRBV3-2; clone_size: .; d_call: .; cdr3_aa: CASSPFQGGAFPQNF; cdr3_nt: TGTGCCAGCAGCCCATTCCAAGGCGGGGCGTTCCCTCAGAACTTC
cdr3_length: 14; j_call: TRBJ2-7; v_call: TRBV5-1; clone_size: .; d_call: TRBD2; cdr3_aa: CASSRTSGTYEQYF; cdr3_nt: TGCGCCAGCAGCCGGACTAGCGGGACCTACGAGCAGTACTTC